Each of the 5 T cell receptor beta chains below was sequenced from the same sample in a study of cytomegalovirus exposure and HLA in healthy donors (dated by TCRdb to 2017 to 2019). Libraries were made using the immunoSEQ multiplex PCR assay. For the multiplex PCR, a mixture combining 60 forward primers for TCR Vbeta segments and 13 reverse primers for TCR Jbeta segments was used. TCRdb carries this immuneACCESS record with in-frame sequences only. Its versions omit some clonotypes, under half of them owing to an unresolved V gene in the studies checked, with the rest unexplained. Within this sample are about 130,000 clones, with approximately 80% of them counted one time only. Over 2% of the sample is held by the ten biggest clonotypes. Sequenced sample: PBMCs. Source of these receptors: a man aged 30 to 45 in good health and CMV-seronegative.

To note about this clone: A read error may produce the germline difference seen at one junction end. This chain joins TRBV7-9 and TRBJ2-7; 11 bases agree with TRBD2. CDR1 and CDR2 from the germline V gene are SEHNR and FQNEAQ (reference sequence). The CDR3 covers 17 residues. The CDR3 sequence: CSSSLHTSGRNGYEQYF. The CDR3, as DNA: TGTTCCAGCAGCTTACATACTAGCGGGAGAAATGGGTACGAGCAGTACTTC.

This clone showed up just once. J is TRBJ2-2 and V is TRBV5-4; no clear D. Trimming left V 2 bases short and J 5 bases short, with 16 bases between. The CDR3 sequence is 16 residues long. Germline assignment: CDR1 SGHNT and CDR2 YYREEE (reference sequence). The CDR3: CASSLRLRPRTGELFF. CDR3 nucleotide sequence: TGTGCCAGCAGCTTACGACTGAGGCCAAGAACCGGGGAGCTGTTTTTT.

In its sample, this clone was seen once. The genes are TRBV6-6 and TRBJ2-1, with D tentatively TRBD2 (6 bases). The CDR3 contains 15 residues. CDR1 is MNHNY and CDR2 is SVGAGI in the germline V gene (reference sequence). V was pared by 6 bases and J by 5 bases, with 17 bases between. CDR3 in amino acids: CASRPGTGANNEQFF. The DNA of the CDR3 is TGTGCCAGCAGACCCGGGACTGGGGCAAACAATGAGCAGTTCTTC.

This clone was counted a few times. The chain recombines TRBV19 with TRBJ1-1, with D perhaps matching TRBD1 (6 bases). This CDR3 has 16 amino acids. Germline V gene lookup returns CDR1 LNHDA and CDR2 SQIVND (reference sequence). V was cut by 3 bases and J by 3 bases, with 17 bases left in between. This CDR3 is CASSIRGGEAYTEAFF. CDR3 coding DNA: TGTGCCAGTAGTATTAGGGGGGGCGAGGCCTACACTGAAGCTTTCTTT.

This chain's CDR3 is CASKPQTGVSNQPQHF. The CDR3 bases are TGTGCCAGTAAACCCCAGACAGGGGTTAGCAATCAGCCCCAGCATTTT. The J gene is TRBJ1-5, the V gene TRBV19, with 8 bases matching TRBD1. The CDR3 totals 16 residues. Germline lookup yields CDR1 LNHDA and CDR2 SQIVND (reference sequence). Losses at the gene ends were 7 bases for V and 0 bases for J; bases not matched to a gene: 8.